This T cell receptor beta chain is from a study of T cells after yellow fever vaccination. This clonotype was observed a few times. J gave up 4 bases and V 5 bases, and 8 bases lay outside the gene matches. CDR1 and CDR2 (germline): KGHDR, SFDVKD. The CDR3 runs 15 residues. MiXCR was run by TCRdb on the 5' RACE reads, yielding one entry per CDR3 protein. Of hundreds of thousands of distinct CDR3 sequences listed, less than 15% are singletons. The TCR comes from a man aged 25-45 years who received the YFV17D yellow fever vaccine. The sample was PBMCs, taken on the day of the yellow fever booster vaccination. This rearrangement joins TRBV24-1 to TRBJ2-3, with TRBD2 identical over 7 bases. The CDR3 nucleotides are TGTGCCACCAGTGGAAGTGCGGGAGCAGCAGATACGCAGTATTTT. Translation: CATSGSAGAADTQYF.